Here is one T cell receptor beta chain with its context. Its ends do not fully match the called genes, so a read error is possible. The data were obtained in a study of tumor-infiltrating lymphocytes in primary liver carcinoma. Turning to the study itself: Men as well as women, aged 30 to 69 years, made up the patients.

Without any cell sorting, roughly 18-30 mg of bulk tissue yielded co-extracted RNA and DNA. TCR beta cDNA came from about 0.55 ug total RNA, primed with a constant-region primer. Modified slightly, ARM-PCR produced TCR beta libraries over three nested multiplex PCR rounds. For around 11 cycles apiece, the opening two PCR rounds ran with TRBV1-TRBV30 forward primers and a C-beta reverse primer. TCRdb recomputed calls from the multiplex PCR reads with MiXCR, one row per CDR3 protein. Found here are about 100,000 distinct CDR3 sequences, roughly 70% of them singletons; the top ten hold around 30%. Germline CDR1 reads SQVTM; CDR2 reads ANQGSEA. The CDR3 totals 14 residues.

The J gene is TRBJ2-3, the V gene TRBV29-1; D possibly matches TRBD1 or TRBD2 (5 bases each). Sequenced sample: tumor-adjacent normal liver tissue. The source is a man in his forties with primary liver carcinoma and hepatitis B virus infection. The CDR3 DNA follows: TGCAGCGTTGGGAGTGGGGGAGACACAGATACGCAGTACTTT. Its translation: CSVGSGGDTDTQYF.